The rows below give T cell receptor beta chains drawn from one sample of a study of T cell responses to AZD1222 COVID-19 vaccine. TCRdb's table, derived via immunoSEQ multiplex PCR, lists solely in-frame clones and lacks some. The profile covers roughly 140,000 clones, with more than 80% appearing a single time and roughly 1.5% taken by the ten largest. This specimen was peripheral blood, taken on day 0 of AZD1222 vaccination. These receptors were collected from an adult in good health. Both conserved end residues are part of each CDR3. The order of the fields is D gene, J gene, clone size, V gene, CDR3 protein, CDR3 DNA. D genes are given only for firm matches. Size is stated for part of the rows, as once, few or many counts, or as a class when the clone is expanded.

>-|TRBJ1-4|few|TRBV3-1/TRBV3-2
CASSQDNPFAANEKLFF
TGTGCCAGCAGCCAAGATAACCCATTTGCAGCTAATGAAAAACTGTTTTTT
>-|TRBJ1-2|-|TRBV18
CASSLQGSPVNSYGYTF
TGTGCCAGCTCTTTACAGGGCTCCCCGGTTAATAGCTATGGCTACACCTTC
>-|TRBJ1-1|-|TRBV25-1
CASSEWRQNTEAFF
TGTGCCAGCAGTGAATGGCGGCAGAACACTGAAGCTTTCTTT
>-|TRBJ1-1|-|TRBV30
CAWMGGIPNTEAFF
TGTGCCTGGATGGGGGGCATTCCGAACACTGAAGCTTTCTTT
>TRBD2|TRBJ2-1|-|TRBV30
CAWSVRGLVYNEQFF
TGTGCCTGGAGTGTAAGGGGACTAGTGTACAATGAGCAGTTCTTC
>-|TRBJ1-1|-|TRBV6-5
CASSYRAGRVTEAFF
TGTGCCAGCAGTTATAGAGCAGGGCGGGTCACTGAAGCTTTCTTT
>-|TRBJ1-3|-|TRBV14
CASSRGLFSGNTIYF
TGTGCCAGCAGCCGGGGACTTTTCTCTGGAAACACCATATATTTT
>-|TRBJ2-3|-|TRBV3-1/TRBV3-2
CASSQRVDTQYF
TGTGCCAGCAGCCAAAGGGTAGATACGCAGTATTTT
>-|TRBJ1-2|-|TRBV19
CASSDRRGTENGYTF
TGTGCCAGTAGTGACAGGAGAGGGACTGAAAATGGCTACACCTTC
>TRBD2|TRBJ2-1|-|TRBV6-5
CASRLAGGLYNEQFF
TGTGCCAGCAGGCTAGCGGGAGGTTTGTACAATGAGCAGTTCTTC
>-|TRBJ1-2|-|TRBV19
CASSTGDGPYGYTF
TGTGCCAGTAGTACAGGGGACGGTCCCTATGGCTACACCTTC
>-|TRBJ2-1|-|TRBV10-1
CASSENYNEQFF
TGCGCCAGCAGTGAGAACTACAATGAGCAGTTCTTC
>-|TRBJ2-1|-|TRBV5-6
CASSLKNYNEQFF
TGTGCCAGCAGCTTGAAGAACTACAATGAGCAGTTCTTC
>TRBD2|TRBJ2-7|once|TRBV5-1
CASSVVAGGPASYEQYF
TGCGCCAGCAGCGTGGTAGCGGGAGGGCCGGCGTCCTACGAGCAGTACTTC
>-|TRBJ2-2|-|TRBV5-4
CASSGGLNTGELFF
TGTGCCAGCAGCGGGGGGCTAAACACCGGGGAGCTGTTTTTT
>-|TRBJ1-4|once|TRBV7-9
CASSLVTAREKLFF
TGTGCCAGCAGCTTGGTCACAGCCCGGGAAAAACTGTTTTTT
>-|TRBJ2-3|-|TRBV5-1
CASSLLQGNTDTQYF
TGCGCCAGCAGCTTACTTCAGGGGAACACAGATACGCAGTATTTT
>-|TRBJ1-5|-|TRBV30
CAWSVTSNQPQHF
TGTGCCTGGAGTGTAACCAGCAATCAGCCCCAGCATTTT
>-|TRBJ1-1|-|TRBV19
CASSLGYTEAFF
TGTGCCAGTAGTCTGGGTTACACTGAAGCTTTCTTT
>-|TRBJ1-1|-|TRBV19
CASSISLNTEAFF
TGTGCCAGTAGTATTTCTTTAAACACTGAAGCTTTCTTT
>-|TRBJ2-7|-|TRBV12-3/TRBV12-4
CASSFGAYEQYF
TGTGCCAGCAGTTTTGGAGCCTACGAGCAGTACTTC
>-|TRBJ2-3|-|TRBV7-9
CASTNLRSDTQYF
TGTGCCAGCACCAACCTTCGATCAGATACGCAGTATTTT
>-|TRBJ1-2|-|TRBV12-3/TRBV12-4
CASSPQGRGYTF
TGTGCCAGCAGTCCACAGGGTCGTGGCTACACCTTC
>-|TRBJ1-2|-|TRBV5-6
CASSRWGDNYGYTF
TGTGCCAGCAGCCGATGGGGCGATAACTATGGCTACACCTTC
>-|TRBJ1-1|-|TRBV14
CASSLTGYTEAFF
TGTGCCAGCAGCCTTACAGGATACACTGAAGCTTTCTTT
>-|TRBJ2-1|-|TRBV27
CASSLSWAFLGEQFF
TGTGCCAGCAGTTTATCCTGGGCATTCTTGGGTGAGCAGTTCTTC
>-|TRBJ1-2|-|TRBV28
CASSFIRDGYTF
TGTGCCAGCAGTTTTATCAGGGACGGCTACACCTTC
>-|TRBJ1-5|-|TRBV28
CASNQGGNQPQHF
TGTGCCAGCAATCAGGGCGGCAATCAGCCCCAGCATTTT
>-|TRBJ1-2|-|TRBV20-1
CSATRPGYTF
TGCAGTGCGACGAGGCCGGGCTACACCTTC
>-|TRBJ1-3|-|TRBV20-1
CSASGWGSFSGNTIYF
TGCAGTGCTAGTGGATGGGGAAGTTTCTCTGGAAACACCATATATTTT
>-|TRBJ1-1|-|TRBV9
CASTPVAEAFF
TGTGCCAGCACTCCAGTGGCTGAAGCTTTCTTT
>-|TRBJ1-1|-|TRBV6-5
CASSSTGPLNTEAFF
TGTGCCAGCAGTTCGACCGGGCCACTAAACACTGAAGCTTTCTTT
>-|TRBJ1-1|-|TRBV5-1
CASSPDSNTEAFF
TGCGCCAGCAGCCCCGACAGCAACACTGAAGCTTTCTTT